This T cell receptor (beta chain) came from a study of glioma-infiltrating T cells (TCRdb year 2016). The study in broad terms: Glioma tissue, non-neoplastic brain tissue and matched peripheral blood mononuclear cells were used as sources from which TCR alpha- and beta-chain repertoires were sequenced. To measure how far tissue and blood T-cell populations diverged, each tissue-infiltrating repertoire was compared against the peripheral blood repertoire of the same patient. The paired cohort was made up of three low-grade glioma patients, about 8 primary glioblastoma patients and three non-glioma patients who contributed non-neoplastic brain tissue. Broad study findings and their caveats: VJ-independent divergence between tissue and blood was lower than expected in non-neoplastic patients but higher than expected in all gliomas, particularly low-grade gliomas. Tissue and blood shared very few CDR3 sequences, a result attributed to high CDR3 diversity and limited sampling. Small numbers underpinned the group comparisons: about eight glioblastoma patients, three low-grade glioma patients and three non-neoplastic patients.

Remarks on this clonotype: This receptor's antigen is unknown. This may be a read error, as it is one base from a much larger clone.

The junction shows trimming of 5 bases on V and 5 bases on J, plus 12 bases between the germline ends. CDR1 SEHNR and CDR2 FQNEAQ are derived from the germline V gene (reference sequence). The CDR3 starts with the cysteine, ends with the phenylalanine, and has 13 residues. The kept DNA is CDR3 alone, 39 bases in frame from the first base. TCR alpha and beta CDR3 regions were amplified with the iRepertoire nested amplicon-rescue multiplex PCR (arm-PCR) platform from RNA. For one-step reverse transcription and amplification, roughly 95-450 ng of tissue mRNA or PBMC total RNA was used as input. Following bead purification, Illumina adapters were added through a secondary multiplex PCR, and the libraries were then gel-purified between 200 and 400 bp. Libraries carried internal 6-nucleotide barcodes used for demultiplexing. Sequencing of the libraries was done on an Illumina MiSeq using 2x220 or 2x250 nucleotide paired-end reads. The original methods were these. Paired reads were merged with FLASH 1.2.11 and aligned to the GRCh37 human genome with BWA-MEM before extracting TRA and TRB reads. V and J assignment used an IMGT-derived reference of cassette sequences and CDR3 motifs that included pseudogenes. Three-frame translation of reads was performed, and productive CDR3s were defined as those with a C...FGXG motif and no stop codons. A clonotype was defined as a unique combination of a V-J cassette pair and a CDR3 amino acid sequence. Filtering of reads was based on Hamming distance, with the threshold set by the sequence error rate of each sample in mapped regions. TCRdb ran its own pipeline on the public reads, namely fastp trimming at Q25 and MiXCR clone calling, and kept in-frame beta chains. Entries that share a CDR3 protein sequence are merged under the most common genes and DNA. In this record, the V and J calls reflect TCRdb's handling and not the investigators' own analysis. This sample comprises around 170,000 distinct CDR3 sequences, around 40% of them detected only once. Under 6.5% of the sample is held by the ten biggest clonotypes.

The sequence came from a human donor with low-grade glioma or glioblastoma, undergoing nonglioma brain surgery, or in good health (not recorded which). Sequencing was done on a sample of glioma tissue, nonneoplastic brain tissue, or PBMCs (not recorded which). The chain joins TRBV7-9 to TRBJ2-5; TRBD2 is a weak D gene call, 6 bases matching. The sequenced DNA: TGTGCCAGCAGCCATGGGACTGCGGAGACCCAGTACTTC. Translated, this is CASSHGTAETQYF.